Described below is a single TCR beta chain sequence and its context. Its antigen remains unknown. Clones were read by immunoSEQ multiplex PCR, and TCRdb kept only the in-frame ones, dropping some. The data contain fewer than 40,000 clones, roughly four fifths of them singletons. These data originate in a study of Tregs in tolerant kidney transplant recipients. Study-level points and caveats: This study did not directly address biological reproducibility.

There are 14 residues in the CDR3. The germline V gene encodes CDR1 KGHSH and CDR2 LQKENI. Trimming left V 3 bases short and J 4 bases short, with 9 bases between. Sequencing was carried out using Tregs from blood cultured with allogeneic cells. The chain joins TRBV18 to TRBJ2-2; D not resolved. The TCR sequence derives from a human donor in good health. The CDR3, as DNA: TGTGCCAGCTCACCCAAAACCTTCACCGGGGAGCTGTTTTTT. Protein: CASSPKTFTGELFF.